The next 10 T cell receptor beta chains were all read from a single sample in a study of blood T cell repertoires in COVID-19. Measured with immunoSEQ multiplex PCR; TCRdb has only the in-frame clones, and not every one. The sample holds a few hundred thousand clones; 80% to 85% are singletons and the top ten take roughly a tenth. Sequencing was done on a sample of peripheral blood. The receptors here all came from a woman aged 80 or older with COVID-19, enrolled during active disease.

The chain links TRBV7-2 to TRBJ1-2; the match to TRBD1 covers 7 bases. The length of the CDR3 is 13 residues. CDR1 is SGHTA and CDR2 is FQGNSA in the germline V gene. The V and J ends lost 4 bases and 10 bases, in that order; junction bases with no gene match: 9. This chain's CDR3 is CASSWGGTDLYTF. For the CDR3, the DNA is TGTGCCAGCAGCTGGGGCGGGACAGATCTCTACACCTTC.

J is TRBJ1-3 and V is TRBV9; 7 bases align to TRBD1. The V gene end was trimmed by 0 bases and the J gene end by 1 base; junction bases not matched to a gene: 1. The germline V gene encodes CDR1 SGDLS and CDR2 YYNGEE. CDR3 length: 15 residues. The CDR3 loop is CASSVGGQSGNTIYF. The CDR3 DNA is TGTGCCAGCAGCGTAGGGGGACAGTCTGGAAACACCATATATTTT.

The chain carries TRBV10-3 and TRBJ2-3; D may be TRBD2 (5 bases). CDR1 and CDR2 (germline): ENHRY, SYGVKD. CDR3 size: 14 residues. The germline V and J ends were trimmed by 10 bases and 6 bases, with 20 bases remaining between them. The CDR3 here is CANAGSQQPDTQYF. CDR3 sequence (DNA): TGTGCCAACGCGGGCAGCCAACAGCCGGATACGCAGTATTTT.

This chain connects TRBV5-1 to TRBJ1-2, with D unclear. This CDR3 is built from 13 residues. Germline CDR1 and CDR2: SGHRS and YFSETQ. With 7 bases removed from V and 6 bases from J, the gap between germline ends came to 16 bases. CDR3 region: CASGQQPSNGYTF. In nucleotides, the CDR3 is TGCGCCAGCGGCCAACAGCCAAGCAATGGCTACACCTTC.

V usage is TRBV7-2 and J usage is TRBJ2-2, with 7 bases lining up with TRBD1. The CDR3 extends over 16 amino acids. V was clipped by 8 bases and J by 6 bases; unmatched bases: 15. Germline loops: CDR1 SGHTA, CDR2 FQGNSA. The CDR3 coding sequence is TGTGCCAGCCCAAAGGGACAGCTCCTGCCTCCCGGGGAGCTGTTTTTT. Encoded protein: CASPKGQLLPPGELFF.

V gene TRBV5-4 combines with J gene TRBJ1-3; D remains ambiguous. CDR3 length equals 15 residues. The V gene's germline CDR1 is SGHNT and CDR2 YYREEE (reference sequence). The ends were cut back, 4 bases at V and 7 bases at J, with 18 bases in the middle. CDR3 bases: TGTGCCAGCAGCCTGAACCCAGATTCCTGGAACACCATATATTTT. Amino acid sequence: CASSLNPDSWNTIYF.

The V call is TRBV2, the J call TRBJ1-2, with D possibly being TRBD1 (6 bases). Looked up from germline, CDR1 is SNHLY and CDR2 is FYNNEI. The CDR3 sequence is 13 residues long. Trimming left V 10 bases short and J 8 bases short, with 20 bases between. The DNA of the CDR3 is TGTGCCACCTCCCTGGAGGGGGGGAGCGGCTACACCTTC. Protein sequence: CATSLEGGSGYTF.

This clone was seen a handful of times. The genes are TRBV21-1 and TRBJ1-1; whether TRBD1, the table's D call, matches the DNA was not checked. TRBV21-1 is a documented pseudogene. This CDR3 contains 16 residues. The DNA of the CDR3 is TGTGCCAGCAGCCGAGAGGCAGGGCTACTGAACACTGAAGCTTTCTTT. It yields the protein CASSREAGLLNTEAFF.

The gene calls are TRBV30 and TRBJ2-2; tentative D call: TRBD1 (6 bases). Looked up from germline, CDR1 is GTSNPN and CDR2 is SVGIG (reference sequence). Trimming took 5 bases from V and 6 from J, leaving 22 bases between them. The CDR3 runs to 16 residues. The DNA of the CDR3 is TGTGCCTGGGGTTTGGGGCTAGCAGGGGATCCCGGGGAGCTGTTTTTT. Its translation is CAWGLGLAGDPGELFF.

The chain carries TRBV3-1 (or the pseudogene TRBV3-2) and TRBJ1-1, with TRBD1 matching 8 bases. The V and J ends lost 4 bases and 0 bases, in that order; junction bases with no gene match: 1. CDR1 and CDR2 from the germline V gene are LGHDT and YNNKEL (reference sequence). The CDR3 contains 14 residues. The DNA of the CDR3 is TGTGCCAGCAGCCCGACAGGGGTGAACACTGAAGCTTTCTTT. Its protein product is CASSPTGVNTEAFF.